The 2 T cell receptor beta chains reported below all come from one sample, sequenced in a study of T cells after yellow fever vaccination. TCRdb used MiXCR to reprocess the 5' RACE reads, holding one entry per CDR3 protein. The sample yields under 300,000 distinct CDR3 sequences, 10% to 15% seen once. The starting material was CD4+ T cells sorted from PBMCs, obtained 45 days after the yellow fever booster vaccination. The receptors here all came from a man younger than 40 who received the YFV17D yellow fever vaccine.

This rearrangement joins TRBV6-2 or TRBV6-3 to TRBJ2-1; a possible D gene is TRBD1 (7 bases). Germline CDR1 MNHEY, CDR2 SVGEGT. V was trimmed by 7 bases and J by 6 bases, leaving 16 bases between them. The CDR3 spans 14 residues. This CDR3 reads CASTRRGLGNEQFF. Here the CDR3 DNA reads TGTGCCAGCACCCGGAGGGGGCTTGGCAATGAGCAGTTCTTC.

The table lists this clonotype with a few counts. The chain recombines TRBV10-3 with TRBJ2-1, with a weak D call TRBD2 (6 bases). Germline V gives CDR1 ENHRY, CDR2 SYGVKD. V lost 5 bases and J lost 7, with 18 bases in between. CDR3 length: 15 residues. The CDR3 DNA reads TGTGCCATCAGTTCCCCCAGCGGGTGGGGGAATGAGCAGTTCTTC. It codes for CAISSPSGWGNEQFF.